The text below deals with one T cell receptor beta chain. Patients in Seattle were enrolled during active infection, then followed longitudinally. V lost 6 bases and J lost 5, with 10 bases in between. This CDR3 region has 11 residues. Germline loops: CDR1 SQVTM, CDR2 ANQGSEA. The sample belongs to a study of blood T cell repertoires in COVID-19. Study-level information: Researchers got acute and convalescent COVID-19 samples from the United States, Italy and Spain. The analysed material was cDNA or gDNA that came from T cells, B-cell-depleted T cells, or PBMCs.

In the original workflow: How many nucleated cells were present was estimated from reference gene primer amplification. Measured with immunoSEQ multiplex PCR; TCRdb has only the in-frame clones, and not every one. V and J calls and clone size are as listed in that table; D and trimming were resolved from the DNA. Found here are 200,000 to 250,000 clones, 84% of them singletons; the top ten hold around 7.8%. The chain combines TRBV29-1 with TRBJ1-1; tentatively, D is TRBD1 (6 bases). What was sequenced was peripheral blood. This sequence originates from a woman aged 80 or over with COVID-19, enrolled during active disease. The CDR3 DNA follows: TGCAGCGTGGGAGGGGGGACTGAAGCTTTCTTT. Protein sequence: CSVGGGTEAFF.